This entry describes one T cell receptor beta chain. CDR1 is SGHTA, CDR2 FQGTGA, per germline. V lost 1 base and J 7 bases, leaving 11 bases between the germline ends. The CDR3 loop spans 14 amino acids. The sample is drawn from a study of blood T cell repertoires in COVID-19. Generated by immunoSEQ multiplex PCR, the TCRdb table keeps only in-frame clones and is missing some. The sample lists 60,000 to 80,000 clones, approximately 90% occurring once. Specimen: peripheral blood. The receptor comes from a man between 60 and 75 years old with acute or convalescent COVID-19. The chain uses TRBV7-3 and TRBJ2-1; no clear D. The DNA of the CDR3 is TGTGCCAGCAGCTTAAACCCGCGATTGAATGAGCAGTTCTTC. Translating it yields CASSLNPRLNEQFF.